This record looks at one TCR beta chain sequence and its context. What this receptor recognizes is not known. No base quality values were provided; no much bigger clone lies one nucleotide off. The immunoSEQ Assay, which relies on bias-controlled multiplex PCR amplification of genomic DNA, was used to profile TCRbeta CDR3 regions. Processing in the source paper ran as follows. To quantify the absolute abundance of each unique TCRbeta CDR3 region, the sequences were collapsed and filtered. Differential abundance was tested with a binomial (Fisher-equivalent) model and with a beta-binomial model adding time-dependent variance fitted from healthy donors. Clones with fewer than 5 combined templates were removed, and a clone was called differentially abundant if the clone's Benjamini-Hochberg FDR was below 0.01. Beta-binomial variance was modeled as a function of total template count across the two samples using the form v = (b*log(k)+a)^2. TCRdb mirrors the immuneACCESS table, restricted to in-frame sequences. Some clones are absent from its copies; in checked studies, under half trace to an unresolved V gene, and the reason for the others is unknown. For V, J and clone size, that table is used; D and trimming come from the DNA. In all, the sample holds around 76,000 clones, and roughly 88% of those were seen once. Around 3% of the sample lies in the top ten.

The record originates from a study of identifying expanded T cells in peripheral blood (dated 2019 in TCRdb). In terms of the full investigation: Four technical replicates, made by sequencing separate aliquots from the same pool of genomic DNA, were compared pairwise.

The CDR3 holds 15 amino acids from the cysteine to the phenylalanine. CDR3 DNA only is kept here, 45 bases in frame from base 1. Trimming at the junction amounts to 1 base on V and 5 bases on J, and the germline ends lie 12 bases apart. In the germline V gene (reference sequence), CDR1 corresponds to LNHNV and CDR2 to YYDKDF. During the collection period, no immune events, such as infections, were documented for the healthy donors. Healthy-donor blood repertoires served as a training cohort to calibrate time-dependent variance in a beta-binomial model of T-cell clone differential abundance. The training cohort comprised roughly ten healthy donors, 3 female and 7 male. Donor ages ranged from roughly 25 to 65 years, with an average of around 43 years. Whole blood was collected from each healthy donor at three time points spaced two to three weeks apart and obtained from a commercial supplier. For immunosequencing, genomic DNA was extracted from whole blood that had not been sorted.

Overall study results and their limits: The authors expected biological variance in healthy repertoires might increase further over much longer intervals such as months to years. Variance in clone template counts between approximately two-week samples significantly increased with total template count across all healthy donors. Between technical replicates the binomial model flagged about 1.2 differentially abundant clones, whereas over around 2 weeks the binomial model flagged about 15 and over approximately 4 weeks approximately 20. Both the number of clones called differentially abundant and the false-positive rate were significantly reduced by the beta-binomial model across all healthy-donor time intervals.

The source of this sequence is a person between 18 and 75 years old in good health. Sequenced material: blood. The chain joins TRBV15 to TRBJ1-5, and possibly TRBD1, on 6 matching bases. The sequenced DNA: TGTGCCACCAGCAGAGGCGGGACACAGTATCAGCCCCAGCATTTT. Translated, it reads CATSRGGTQYQPQHF.